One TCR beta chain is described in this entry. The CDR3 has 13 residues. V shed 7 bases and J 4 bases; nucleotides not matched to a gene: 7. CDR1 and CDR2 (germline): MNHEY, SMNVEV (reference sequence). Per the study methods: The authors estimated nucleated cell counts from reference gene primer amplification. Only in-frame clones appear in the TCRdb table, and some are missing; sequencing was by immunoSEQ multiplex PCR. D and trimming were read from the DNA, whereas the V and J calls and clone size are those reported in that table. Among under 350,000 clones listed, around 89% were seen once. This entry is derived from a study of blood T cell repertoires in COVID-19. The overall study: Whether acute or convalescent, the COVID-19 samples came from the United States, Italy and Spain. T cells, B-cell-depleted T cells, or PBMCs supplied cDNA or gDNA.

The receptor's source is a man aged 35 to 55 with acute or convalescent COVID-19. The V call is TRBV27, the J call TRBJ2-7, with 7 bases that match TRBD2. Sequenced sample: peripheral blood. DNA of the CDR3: TGTGCCAGCAATCCAGCGGGGTCATACGAGCAGTACTTC. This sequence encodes CASNPAGSYEQYF.